This entry lists 26 T cell receptor beta chains sequenced from one sample in a study of early T cells in non-severe SARS-CoV-2 infection. Each CDR3 protein gets one entry after TCRdb re-called the 5' RACE reads with MiXCR. Among about 48,000 distinct CDR3 sequences listed, approximately 5.1% were seen once. The starting material was whole blood, obtained at baseline. The receptors stem from an adult who was a healthcare worker with PCR-confirmed SARS-CoV-2 infection or an uninfected control (not recorded which).

This clonotype was seen only a few times. J is TRBJ2-2 and V is TRBV19, with TRBD1 matching over 9 bases. The CDR3 consists of 18 residues. CDR1 and CDR2 from the germline V gene are LNHDA and SQIVND (reference sequence). J was trimmed by 5 bases and V by 4 bases; bases with no gene match: 14. CDR3 in DNA: TGTGCCAGTAGTACCCGGACAGGGGTCCCCTCGGGGACCGGGGAGCTGTTTTTT. It yields the protein CASSTRTGVPSGTGELFF.

The rearrangement uses TRBV12-3 or TRBV12-4 and TRBJ2-2; TRBD2 matches at 14 bases. The CDR3 sequence is 16 residues long. V lost 7 bases, J lost 8 bases, and 9 bases stayed unmatched. CDR3 sequence (DNA): TGTGCCAGCATCCCGGGACTAGCGGGAGAAATGGGGGAGCTGTTTTTT. It is translated as CASIPGLAGEMGELFF.

A note on this clonotype: The conserved closing phenylalanine or tryptophan is absent in this CDR3, likely reflecting a read error. V gene TRBV15 combines with J gene TRBJ2-1; the D gene is possibly TRBD2 (6 bases). Trimming shortened V by 4 bases and J by 1 base, and 17 bases separated the two germline ends. The CDR3 consists of 17 residues. Germline values: CDR1 LNHNV, CDR2 YYDKDF (reference sequence). CDR3 sequence (DNA): TGTGCCACCAGCACCCGAGCAACTAGCAGGTCCTACAATGAGCAGTTCCTC. Its protein product is CATSTRATSRSYNEQFL.

This clonotype was observed at least ten times. The V and J genes are TRBV29-1 and TRBJ2-7; D may be TRBD1 (6 bases). Between the trimmed V and J ends, which lost 4 bases and 1 base, there was a span of 11 bases. The CDR3 has 13 amino acids. Germline V gene sequence: CDR1 SQVTM, CDR2 ANQGSEA. The CDR3 loop reads CSVAAGDSYEQYF. The DNA for the CDR3 is TGCAGCGTTGCGGCAGGGGATTCCTACGAGCAGTACTTC.

This clonotype was counted ten times or more. This sequence joins TRBV7-9 and TRBJ2-7; 8 bases align to TRBD2. This CDR3 has 13 amino acids. V dropped 5 bases and J dropped 6; count of bases not matched to a gene: 6. Germline CDR1 SEHNR, CDR2 FQNEAQ (reference sequence). The CDR3 DNA reads as TGTGCCAGCAGCCGCTCCGGGGGGGTCGAGCAGTACTTC. Protein: CASSRSGGVEQYF.

The V call is TRBV7-9, the J call TRBJ1-3; D uncertain. This CDR3 has 17 residues. The germline V and J ends were trimmed by 2 bases and 3 bases, with 17 bases remaining between them. Germline CDR1 and CDR2: SEHNR and FQNEAQ (reference sequence). This CDR3 is CASSLSLGSRSGNTIYF. CDR3 DNA: TGTGCCAGCAGCTTAAGTTTGGGGAGCAGGAGTGGAAACACCATATATTTT.

CDR3 nucleotides: TGTGCCAGCAGCAGACAGGGGAATGAAGCTTTCTTT. Translating gives CASSRQGNEAFF. The chain employs TRBV5-4 and TRBJ1-1; 8 bases match TRBD1. This CDR3 contains 12 residues. J was trimmed by 7 bases and V by 4 bases; bases with no gene match: 3. Germline-derived CDR1 and CDR2 are SGHNT and YYREEE (reference sequence).

A few counts support this clonotype. The V call is TRBV28, the J call TRBJ2-4; D possibly corresponds to TRBD1 (6 bases). Germline CDR1 MDHEN, CDR2 SYDVKM. V was pared by 5 bases and J by 6 bases, with 14 bases between. The CDR3 extends over 14 amino acids. CDR3 in amino acids: CASSPRGRGNIQYF. Here the CDR3 DNA reads TGTGCCAGCAGTCCCCGGGGCAGGGGAAACATTCAGTACTTC.

Details on this clonotype: This could be a read error, since a much larger clone is one nucleotide away. V and J are TRBV29-1 and TRBJ1-5, with D unclear. The germline gives CDR1 SQVTM, CDR2 ANQGSEA. V was cut by 5 bases and J by 0 bases, with 5 bases left in between. The CDR3 runs to 12 residues. CDR3 amino acids: CSVTDSNQPQHF. The CDR3 coding sequence is TGCAGCGTTACAGATAGCAATCAGCCCCAGCATTTT.

In its sample, this clonotype was seen a few times. The J gene is TRBJ1-2, the V gene TRBV30; no clear D. V lost 2 bases to trimming and J lost 5 bases, with 21 bases between them. CDR1 and CDR2 (germline): GTSNPN, SVGIG (reference sequence). The CDR3 is 16 residues long. The CDR3 here is CAWSKAGVPYMYGYTF. The DNA of the CDR3 is TGTGCCTGGAGTAAGGCAGGCGTCCCATATATGTATGGCTACACCTTC.

In its sample, this clonotype was seen many times. This chain joins TRBV7-9 and TRBJ1-6; D gene uncertain. V was shortened by 1 base and J by 6 bases, with 7 bases between the two germline ends. The CDR3 runs to 14 residues. Germline V gene lookup returns CDR1 SEHNR and CDR2 FQNEAQ (reference sequence). In DNA form, the CDR3 reads TGTGCCAGCAGCTTAGGGAAGACTAATTCACCCCTCCACTTT. Translation: CASSLGKTNSPLHF.

This clonotype came up many times. The chain employs TRBV11-2 and TRBJ2-7; no clear D. The CDR3 loop spans 13 amino acids. In germline, CDR1 is SGHAT, CDR2 FQNNGV. V was cut by 3 bases and J by 5 bases, with 11 bases left in between. CDR3 in DNA: TGTGCCAGCAGCTTGTCCCAGGTGCACGAGCAGTACTTC. It yields the protein CASSLSQVHEQYF.

This clonotype was observed many times. This chain's CDR3 is CASSSTSGNEQYF. DNA for the CDR3: TGTGCCAGCAGCTCCACTAGCGGGAACGAGCAGTACTTC. The V gene is TRBV7-9, the J gene TRBJ2-7; 10 nucleotides align to TRBD2. CDR3 length: 13 residues. The V segment lost 4 bases and the J segment 5 bases; nucleotides outside the gene matches: 2. CDR1 is SEHNR, CDR2 FQNEAQ, per germline (reference sequence). The full variable domain, its missing parts supplied by reference TRBV7-9 and TRBJ2-7, is DTGVSQNPRHKITKRGQNVTFRCDPISEHNRLYWYRQTLGQGPEFLTYFQNEAQLEKSRLLSDRFSAERPKGSFSTLEIQRTEQGDSAMYLCASSSTSGNEQYFGPGTRLTVT.

This clonotype occurred many times. The chain links TRBV3-1 to TRBJ1-5, with a possible D match to TRBD1 (5 bases). The germline V gene encodes CDR1 LGHDT and CDR2 YNNKEL (reference sequence). The CDR3 totals 13 residues. V gave up 3 bases and J gave up 9 bases, with 12 bases separating them. CDR3 sequence: CASSHPSGLPQHF. CDR3 bases: TGTGCCAGCAGCCATCCGTCAGGGTTGCCCCAGCATTTT.

At least ten counts were recorded for this clonotype. The CDR3 DNA reads as TGTGCCAGCAGCCCCCGCCGGGTGAACACCGGGGAGCTGTTTTTT. Amino acids: CASSPRRVNTGELFF. The V gene is TRBV6-5, the J gene TRBJ2-2, with no clear D. Germline V gene data show CDR1 as MNHEY and CDR2 as SVGAGI. This CDR3 contains 15 residues. Trimming took 6 bases from V and 1 from J, leaving 12 bases between them.

This clonotype has at least ten counts. The CDR3 sequence is CASSWTGYGYTF. DNA of the CDR3: TGTGCCAGCAGTTGGACAGGCTATGGCTACACCTTC. The gene calls are TRBV28 and TRBJ1-2; 7 nucleotides match TRBD1. Germline CDR1 is MDHEN and CDR2 is SYDVKM. This CDR3 has 12 amino acids. Trimming cost V 4 bases and J 4 bases; bases outside gene matches: 0.

This clonotype appeared many times. The J gene is TRBJ2-4, the V gene TRBV11-2; D is possibly TRBD1 or TRBD2 (5 bases each). The CDR3 runs to 16 residues. V was trimmed by 0 bases and J by 1 base, leaving 10 bases between them. Germline V lookup: CDR1 SGHAT, CDR2 FQNNGV. In nucleotides, the CDR3 is TGTGCCAGCAGCTTAGATCGGGGACGTGCCAAAAACATTCAGTACTTC. This codes for CASSLDRGRAKNIQYF.

This clonotype was picked up many times. V gene TRBV12-3 or TRBV12-4 combines with J gene TRBJ2-3; 9 bases align to TRBD2. The CDR3 runs to 17 residues. J was trimmed by 7 bases and V by 3 bases; bases with no gene match: 14. The CDR3 nucleotides are TGTGCCAGCAGTTTTCCCGTGGGGCTAGCGGGACTAAATACGCAGTATTTT. Protein product: CASSFPVGLAGLNTQYF.

This clonotype was seen more than once but under ten times. The conserved closing phenylalanine or tryptophan is absent in this CDR3, likely reflecting a read error. V and J are TRBV4-1 and TRBJ1-4, with 7 bases identical to TRBD1. Germline lookup yields CDR1 MGHRA and CDR2 YSYEKL. V gave up 3 bases and J gave up 8 bases; unmatched junction bases: 9. There are 15 residues in the CDR3. CDR3 sequence reads: CASSQPPDREEKLFS. The CDR3 bases are TGCGCCAGCAGCCAGCCCCCCGACAGGGAAGAAAAACTGTTTTCT.

At least ten counts were recorded for this clonotype. V usage is TRBV25-1 and J usage is TRBJ2-7; no reliable D call. This CDR3 region has 11 residues. The germline V and J ends were trimmed by 6 bases and 4 bases, with 7 bases remaining between them. Germline values: CDR1 MGHDK, CDR2 SYGVNS. The CDR3 spells CASRRNYEQYF. CDR3 DNA sequence: TGTGCCAGCAGAAGGAATTACGAGCAGTACTTC.

In this sample, this clonotype turned up many times. The CDR3 region is CASSPGAWTADEQYF. The DNA of the CDR3 is TGTGCCAGCAGTCCAGGGGCCTGGACCGCCGACGAGCAGTACTTC. The V call is TRBV6-2 or TRBV6-3, the J call TRBJ2-7; a weak D match, TRBD1 (6 bases). V lost 5 bases and J 5 bases, leaving 19 bases between the germline ends. Germline V CDR1 and CDR2: MNHEY, SVGEGT. This CDR3 comprises 15 residues.

The genes are TRBV9 and TRBJ1-2; a weak D match, TRBD1 (6 bases). Trimming took off 3 bases at V and 4 bases at J, with 16 bases between the two ends. The CDR3 is 15 amino acids. Germline CDR1 SGDLS, CDR2 YYNGEE. The CDR3 spells CASSDEEQGIYGYTF. CDR3 nucleotides: TGTGCCAGCAGCGACGAGGAACAGGGAATCTATGGCTACACCTTC.

By share, this clonotype counts as medium-sized. The chain uses TRBV6-4 and TRBJ1-6; the D is unclear. V was pared by 2 bases and J by 5 bases, with 4 bases between. There are 13 residues in the CDR3. Germline lookup yields CDR1 MRHNA and CDR2 SNTAGT. The CDR3 bases are TGTGCCAGCAGTGACAGGGATAATTCACCCCTCCACTTT. Its translation is CASSDRDNSPLHF.

This clonotype was seen at least ten times. The genes are TRBV19 and TRBJ2-7; the D call may be TRBD1 or TRBD2 (5 bases each). With 4 bases removed from V and 2 bases from J, the gap between germline ends came to 9 bases. CDR3 length: 13 amino acids. The germline V gene has CDR1 LNHDA and CDR2 SQIVND (reference sequence). For the CDR3, the DNA is TGTGCCAGTAGTACCGGGGCAGCCTACGAGCAGTACTTC. Protein: CASSTGAAYEQYF.

This clonotype was recorded at least ten times. The V call is TRBV28, the J call TRBJ2-2; D gene uncertain. V was cut by 5 bases and J by 2 bases, with 18 bases left in between. CDR1 and CDR2 (germline): MDHEN, SYDVKM. This CDR3 comprises 17 residues. The CDR3 nucleotides are TGTGCCAGCAGTCCAACCCTCCCCGGGCCCAACACCGGGGAGCTGTTTTTT. Translation gives CASSPTLPGPNTGELFF.

The rearrangement uses TRBV29-1 and TRBJ2-7, with 7 bases that match TRBD2. This CDR3 spans 12 amino acids. Per the germline V gene, CDR1 is SQVTM and CDR2 is ANQGSEA. Unmatched junction bases numbered 5, after V lost 5 bases and J lost 4 bases. The CDR3 here is CSVLADPYEQYF. Here the CDR3 DNA reads TGCAGCGTTCTAGCGGACCCTTACGAGCAGTACTTC.